This is a list of T cell receptor beta chains from one sample in a study of identical twins. TCRdb re-derived calls from the 5' RACE reads in MiXCR, one entry per CDR3 protein. The sample holds 750,000 to 950,000 distinct CDR3 sequences, 9% to 15% seen once. The same data also contributed to another study, on yellow fever vaccine responses in identical twins.

Sequencing input: PBMCs. Receptors were obtained from a young woman in good health. The CDR3 runs from the conserved cysteine through the conserved F or W. The D gene is left open where the match is weak. Clone size is given for some rows only: seen once, a few or many times, or a class if the clone is expanded.

j_call: TRBJ1-6
clone_size: many
cdr3_length: 15
d_call: -
v_call: TRBV4-1
cdr3_nt: TGCGCCAGCAGCCAAGATTACGGGGGTTTGAGAACCCTCCACTTT
cdr3_aa: CASSQDYGGLRTLHF

j_call: TRBJ2-1
clone_size: few
cdr3_length: 15
d_call: -
v_call: TRBV9
cdr3_nt: TGTGCCAGCAGCGTAGGGCAGCTAGAGGGCAATGAGCAGTTCTTC
cdr3_aa: CASSVGQLEGNEQFF

j_call: TRBJ2-6
clone_size: few
cdr3_length: 17
d_call: TRBD1
v_call: TRBV2
cdr3_nt: TGTGCCAGCAGTGTTCAGGGGGCCAACTCTGGGGCCAACGTCCTGACTTTC
cdr3_aa: CASSVQGANSGANVLTF

j_call: TRBJ2-3
clone_size: many
cdr3_length: 13
d_call: TRBD2
v_call: TRBV6-4
cdr3_nt: TGTGCCAGCAGTGAGACTAGCGAAGATACGCAGTATTTT
cdr3_aa: CASSETSEDTQYF

j_call: TRBJ2-2
clone_size: few
cdr3_length: 16
d_call: TRBD2
v_call: TRBV5-5
cdr3_nt: TGTGCCAGCAGCTCACATAGCGGGAGGGCCCTCGGGGAGCTGTTTTTT
cdr3_aa: CASSSHSGRALGELFF

j_call: TRBJ1-1
clone_size: few
cdr3_length: 12
d_call: -
v_call: TRBV10-3
cdr3_nt: TGTGCCATGGGGGGCGCCGAGACTGAAGCTTTCTTT
cdr3_aa: CAMGGAETEAFF

j_call: TRBJ2-3
clone_size: few
cdr3_length: 15
d_call: TRBD2
v_call: TRBV29-1
cdr3_nt: TGCAGCGTTGTTGGAGCTAGCGGAATTACAGATACGCAGTATTTT
cdr3_aa: CSVVGASGITDTQYF

j_call: TRBJ2-7
clone_size: -
cdr3_length: 15
d_call: TRBD1
v_call: TRBV25-1
cdr3_nt: TGTGCCAGCAGTGATCTGACAGGGTGGCCTCACGAGCAGTACTTC
cdr3_aa: CASSDLTGWPHEQYF

j_call: TRBJ2-3
clone_size: -
cdr3_length: 15
d_call: -
v_call: TRBV5-1
cdr3_nt: TGCGCCAGCAGCCCTTTTGACGGGAGCACAGATACGCAGTATTTT
cdr3_aa: CASSPFDGSTDTQYF

j_call: TRBJ1-4
clone_size: -
cdr3_length: 13
d_call: -
v_call: TRBV15
cdr3_nt: TGTGCCACCAGCAGACAGGGAGCCGAAAAACTGTTTTTT
cdr3_aa: CATSRQGAEKLFF

j_call: TRBJ1-5
clone_size: few
cdr3_length: 15
d_call: -
v_call: TRBV28
cdr3_nt: TGTGCCAGCAGACCATACACGTCTAGCAATCAGCCCCAGCATTTT
cdr3_aa: CASRPYTSSNQPQHF

j_call: TRBJ2-5
clone_size: -
cdr3_length: 14
d_call: -
v_call: TRBV3-1
cdr3_nt: TGTGCCAGCAGCCAATGGGGGCGCCAAGAGACCCAGTACTTC
cdr3_aa: CASSQWGRQETQYF

j_call: TRBJ2-7
clone_size: few
cdr3_length: 15
d_call: TRBD2
v_call: TRBV6-1
cdr3_nt: TGTGCCAGCAGGGACGGACTAGCGGGCCCCTACGAGCAGTACTTC
cdr3_aa: CASRDGLAGPYEQYF

j_call: TRBJ2-1
clone_size: -
cdr3_length: 15
d_call: TRBD1
v_call: TRBV11-3
cdr3_nt: TGTGCCAGCAGCCCCGGACAGGGGGCTTTCGATGAGCAGTTCTTC
cdr3_aa: CASSPGQGAFDEQFF

j_call: TRBJ1-2
clone_size: many
cdr3_length: 11
d_call: -
v_call: TRBV13
cdr3_nt: TGTGCCAGCAGCTTCAGGGGTGGCTACACCTTC
cdr3_aa: CASSFRGGYTF

j_call: TRBJ2-5
clone_size: -
cdr3_length: 15
d_call: -
v_call: TRBV5-1
cdr3_nt: TGCGCCAGCAGCGCCAGGACAGACCTCATCGGGACCCAGTACTTC
cdr3_aa: CASSARTDLIGTQYF

j_call: TRBJ1-6
clone_size: many
cdr3_length: 16
d_call: TRBD1
v_call: TRBV12-3/TRBV12-4
cdr3_nt: TGTGCCAGCAGAAAACCGGGACAGCCTCTTGATTCACCCCTCCACTTT
cdr3_aa: CASRKPGQPLDSPLHF

j_call: TRBJ2-1
clone_size: many
cdr3_length: 15
d_call: -
v_call: TRBV29-1
cdr3_nt: TGCAGCGTTGAAGATCCTAGACTAGGAGGCAATGAGCAGTTCTTC
cdr3_aa: CSVEDPRLGGNEQFF

j_call: TRBJ1-6
clone_size: -
cdr3_length: 16
d_call: -
v_call: TRBV7-2
cdr3_nt: TGTGCCAGCAGCTTAGCACATAAGGTCAATAATTCACCCCTCCACTTT
cdr3_aa: CASSLAHKVNNSPLHF

j_call: TRBJ1-5
clone_size: few
cdr3_length: 15
d_call: TRBD1
v_call: TRBV12-3/TRBV12-4
cdr3_nt: TGTGCCAGCAGTTTTAGGGACAGGGACGATCAGCCCCAGCATTTT
cdr3_aa: CASSFRDRDDQPQHF

j_call: TRBJ1-5
clone_size: -
cdr3_length: 12
d_call: -
v_call: TRBV6-1
cdr3_nt: TGTGCCAGCCAAGCGGGCAATCAGCCCCAGCATTTT
cdr3_aa: CASQAGNQPQHF

j_call: TRBJ2-3
clone_size: -
cdr3_length: 15
d_call: TRBD2
v_call: TRBV7-3
cdr3_nt: TGTGCCAGCAGCCAGAAGCGGGAGCCCGGAGATACGCAGTATTTT
cdr3_aa: CASSQKREPGDTQYF

j_call: TRBJ1-1
clone_size: -
cdr3_length: 14
d_call: TRBD1
v_call: TRBV20-1
cdr3_nt: TGCAGTGCTAGACTCGGACAGGAGAACACTGAAGCTTTCTTT
cdr3_aa: CSARLGQENTEAFF

j_call: TRBJ2-6
clone_size: -
cdr3_length: 17
d_call: -
v_call: TRBV12-3/TRBV12-4
cdr3_nt: TGTGCCAGCAGTCCTTGGGGCAGCTCCTCTGGGGCCAACGTCCTGACTTTC
cdr3_aa: CASSPWGSSSGANVLTF

j_call: TRBJ1-3
clone_size: -
cdr3_length: 15
d_call: -
v_call: TRBV7-8
cdr3_nt: TGTGCCAGCAGCTTATCAGGGGACTCTGGAAACACCATATATTTT
cdr3_aa: CASSLSGDSGNTIYF

j_call: TRBJ2-1
clone_size: -
cdr3_length: 17
d_call: -
v_call: TRBV12-3/TRBV12-4
cdr3_nt: TGTGCCAGCAGCAACCATTTTGAACAGATCTCCTACAATGAGCAGTTCTTC
cdr3_aa: CASSNHFEQISYNEQFF

j_call: TRBJ2-5
clone_size: many
cdr3_length: 13
d_call: -
v_call: TRBV7-9
cdr3_nt: TGTGCCAGCAGCGAACAGTACCAAGAGACCCAGTACTTC
cdr3_aa: CASSEQYQETQYF

j_call: TRBJ2-1
clone_size: -
cdr3_length: 12
d_call: -
v_call: TRBV20-1
cdr3_nt: TGCAGTGCTCGCCACCCGGAGGGTGAGCAGTTCTTC
cdr3_aa: CSARHPEGEQFF

j_call: TRBJ1-5
clone_size: few
cdr3_length: 15
d_call: -
v_call: TRBV4-2
cdr3_nt: TGTGCCAGCAGCCAAGATTCAGGGAAGAATCAGCCCCAGCATTTT
cdr3_aa: CASSQDSGKNQPQHF

j_call: TRBJ2-1
clone_size: -
cdr3_length: 12
d_call: TRBD1
v_call: TRBV2
cdr3_nt: TGTGCCACTACTGCAGGGGGTGGTGAGCAGTTCTTC
cdr3_aa: CATTAGGGEQFF

j_call: TRBJ1-2
clone_size: -
cdr3_length: 16
d_call: TRBD1
v_call: TRBV12-3/TRBV12-4
cdr3_nt: TGTGCCAGCAGTTGGACAGGCCTGACTTCTAACTATGGCTACACCTTC
cdr3_aa: CASSWTGLTSNYGYTF

j_call: TRBJ2-1
clone_size: many
cdr3_length: 13
d_call: -
v_call: TRBV15
cdr3_nt: TGTGCCACCAGCAGCAACATGGGGAATGAGCAGTTCTTC
cdr3_aa: CATSSNMGNEQFF

j_call: TRBJ2-7
clone_size: many
cdr3_length: 12
d_call: -
v_call: TRBV24-1
cdr3_nt: TGTGCCACCAGTACCGGACAGAAGGAGCAGTACTTC
cdr3_aa: CATSTGQKEQYF

j_call: TRBJ2-3
clone_size: many
cdr3_length: 14
d_call: TRBD2
v_call: TRBV20-1
cdr3_nt: TGCAGTGCTGGGGTAGCGGGAGCGGGAGATACGCAGTATTTT
cdr3_aa: CSAGVAGAGDTQYF

j_call: TRBJ1-6
clone_size: few
cdr3_length: 13
d_call: -
v_call: TRBV29-1
cdr3_nt: TGCAGCGTTGCCCACACGAATAATTCACCCCTCCACTTT
cdr3_aa: CSVAHTNNSPLHF

j_call: TRBJ2-3
clone_size: many
cdr3_length: 15
d_call: TRBD2
v_call: TRBV28
cdr3_nt: TGTGCCAGCAGCGCCTCACAGACGGGAGGGGATACGCAGTATTTT
cdr3_aa: CASSASQTGGDTQYF

j_call: TRBJ2-7
clone_size: -
cdr3_length: 14
d_call: TRBD1
v_call: TRBV20-1
cdr3_nt: TGCAGTGCTCCGACAGGGTTGGGACCCTACGAGCAGTACTTC
cdr3_aa: CSAPTGLGPYEQYF

j_call: TRBJ2-3
clone_size: -
cdr3_length: 17
d_call: TRBD2
v_call: TRBV4-1
cdr3_nt: TGCGCCAGCAGCCACCCCCGTGGAGCGGGGGACACAGATACGCAGTATTTT
cdr3_aa: CASSHPRGAGDTDTQYF

j_call: TRBJ2-5
clone_size: many
cdr3_length: 15
d_call: -
v_call: TRBV5-1
cdr3_nt: TGCGCCAGCAGCTTATACAGGGGACTCCAAGAGACCCAGTACTTC
cdr3_aa: CASSLYRGLQETQYF

j_call: TRBJ2-5
clone_size: once
cdr3_length: 17
d_call: TRBD2
v_call: TRBV10-3
cdr3_nt: TGTGCCATCAGTGAGTCCTGGGGGATAGCGGGGGAAGAGACCCAGTACTTC
cdr3_aa: CAISESWGIAGEETQYF

j_call: TRBJ2-1
clone_size: -
cdr3_length: 15
d_call: TRBD2
v_call: TRBV7-3
cdr3_nt: TGTGCCAGCAGCCCGAGCGGGGTTGGGAACAATGAGCAGTTCTTC
cdr3_aa: CASSPSGVGNNEQFF

j_call: TRBJ2-1
clone_size: -
cdr3_length: 14
d_call: TRBD2
v_call: TRBV20-1
cdr3_nt: TGCAGTGCTAGAGACCAAGGACTAGTGCTTGAGCAGTTCTTC
cdr3_aa: CSARDQGLVLEQFF

j_call: TRBJ1-2
clone_size: -
cdr3_length: 14
d_call: -
v_call: TRBV12-3/TRBV12-4
cdr3_nt: TGTGCCAGCAGCTTCGGAAGCGGGGGCTATGGCTACACCTTC
cdr3_aa: CASSFGSGGYGYTF

j_call: TRBJ2-5
clone_size: -
cdr3_length: 13
d_call: -
v_call: TRBV20-1
cdr3_nt: TGCAGTGCTAGAAAAGGGGCGGAAGAGACCCAGTACTTC
cdr3_aa: CSARKGAEETQYF